This T cell receptor beta chain derives from a study of blood T cells in healthy people across ages. This clonotype was seen only a few times. This CDR3 has 16 residues. Unmatched junction bases numbered 7, after V lost 4 bases and J lost 2 bases. Germline V CDR1 and CDR2: KGHDR, SFDVKD. Next came a second PCR, run for roughly 6 to 11 cycles, which used a sample-barcoded 5' primer along with a J-beta primer mix. TCRdb re-derived calls from the 5' RACE reads in MiXCR, one entry per CDR3 protein. The repertoire holds about 750,000 distinct CDR3 sequences, with about 53% as singletons. The sequencing input was blood. The rearrangement joins TRBV24-1 to TRBJ1-5; 7 positions match TRBD1. The clonotype comes from a man older than 75 in good health. The CDR3 spells CATSDPTGLGNQPQHF. The CDR3 DNA sequence: TGTGCCACCAGTGACCCGACAGGGCTGGGCAATCAGCCCCAGCATTTT.